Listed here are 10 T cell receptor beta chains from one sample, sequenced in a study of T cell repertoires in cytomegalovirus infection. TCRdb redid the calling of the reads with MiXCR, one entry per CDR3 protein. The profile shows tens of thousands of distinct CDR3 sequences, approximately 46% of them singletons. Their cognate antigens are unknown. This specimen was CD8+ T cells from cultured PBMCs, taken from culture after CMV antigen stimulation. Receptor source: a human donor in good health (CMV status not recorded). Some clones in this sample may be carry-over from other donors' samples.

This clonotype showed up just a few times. The CDR3, as DNA: TGTGCCAGCAGTCCCTATAGATCCCAGTACTTC. Encoded protein: CASSPYRSQYF. The rearrangement uses TRBV27 and TRBJ2-5, with unresolved D. Per germline, CDR1 MNHEY and CDR2 SMNVEV (reference sequence). This CDR3 region has 11 residues. The germline V and J ends were trimmed by 5 bases and 9 bases, with 10 bases remaining between them.

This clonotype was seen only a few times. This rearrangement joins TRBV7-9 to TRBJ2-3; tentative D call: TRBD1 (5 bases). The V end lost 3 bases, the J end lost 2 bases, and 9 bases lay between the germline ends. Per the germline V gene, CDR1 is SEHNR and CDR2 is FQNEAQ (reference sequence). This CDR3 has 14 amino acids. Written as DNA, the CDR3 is TGTGCCAGCAGCTTGACAGACACCACAGATACGCAGTATTTT. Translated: CASSLTDTTDTQYF.

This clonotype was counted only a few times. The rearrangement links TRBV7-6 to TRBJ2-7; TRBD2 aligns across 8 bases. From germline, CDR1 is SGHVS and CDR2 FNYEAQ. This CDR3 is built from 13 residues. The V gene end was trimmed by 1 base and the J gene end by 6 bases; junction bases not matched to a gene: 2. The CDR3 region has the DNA TGTGCCAGCAGCTTAGGCGGGGGGCTCGAGCAGTACTTC. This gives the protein CASSLGGGLEQYF.

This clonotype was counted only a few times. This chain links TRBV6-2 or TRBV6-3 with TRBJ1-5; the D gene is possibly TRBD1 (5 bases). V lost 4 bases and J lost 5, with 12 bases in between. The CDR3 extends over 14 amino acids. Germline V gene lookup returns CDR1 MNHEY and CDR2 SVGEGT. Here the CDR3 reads CASSFSGTYQPQHF. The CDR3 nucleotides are TGTGCCAGCAGTTTCTCCGGGACTTATCAGCCCCAGCATTTT.

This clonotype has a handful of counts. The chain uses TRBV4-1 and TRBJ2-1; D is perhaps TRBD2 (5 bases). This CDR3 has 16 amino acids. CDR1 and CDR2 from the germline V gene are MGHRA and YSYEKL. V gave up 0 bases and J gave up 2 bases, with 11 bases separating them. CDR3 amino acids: CASSQDEGATYNEQFF. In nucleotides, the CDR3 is TGCGCCAGCAGCCAAGATGAGGGAGCAACCTACAATGAGCAGTTCTTC.

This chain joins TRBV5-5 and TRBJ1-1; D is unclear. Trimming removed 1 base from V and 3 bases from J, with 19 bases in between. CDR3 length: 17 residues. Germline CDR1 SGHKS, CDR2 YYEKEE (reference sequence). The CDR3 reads CASSLTRQASGYTEAFF. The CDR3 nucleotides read TGTGCCAGCAGCTTGACTCGTCAAGCCTCCGGGTACACTGAAGCTTTCTTT.

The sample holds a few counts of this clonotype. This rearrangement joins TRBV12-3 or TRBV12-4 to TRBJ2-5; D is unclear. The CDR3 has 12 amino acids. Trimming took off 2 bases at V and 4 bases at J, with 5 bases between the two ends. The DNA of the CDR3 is TGTGCCAGCAGTTTATCCGTAGAGACCCAGTACTTC. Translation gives CASSLSVETQYF.

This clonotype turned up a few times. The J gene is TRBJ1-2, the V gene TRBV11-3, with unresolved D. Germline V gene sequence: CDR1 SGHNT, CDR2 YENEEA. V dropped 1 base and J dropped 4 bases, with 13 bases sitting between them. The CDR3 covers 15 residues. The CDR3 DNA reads TGTGCCAGCAGCTTAGGATCGGGCGAAGGCTATGGCTACACCTTC. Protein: CASSLGSGEGYGYTF.

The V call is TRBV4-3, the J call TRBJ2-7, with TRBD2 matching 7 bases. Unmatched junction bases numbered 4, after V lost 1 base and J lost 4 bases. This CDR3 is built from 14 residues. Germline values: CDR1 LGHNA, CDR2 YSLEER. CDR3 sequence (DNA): TGCGCCAGCAGCCAAGGGGAGGGAAGGTACGAGCAGTACTTC. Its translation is CASSQGEGRYEQYF.

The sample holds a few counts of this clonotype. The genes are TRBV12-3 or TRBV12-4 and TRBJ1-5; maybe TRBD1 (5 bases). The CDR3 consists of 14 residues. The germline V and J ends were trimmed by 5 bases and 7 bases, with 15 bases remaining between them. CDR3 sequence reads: CASSRDRLGQPQHF. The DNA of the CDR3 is TGTGCCAGCAGTAGAGACAGACTTGGCCAGCCCCAGCATTTT.